This T cell receptor beta chain was profiled in a study of cytomegalovirus exposure and HLA in healthy donors. Study observations and caveats: In vitro data verified a few CMV-associated chains as specific for CMV antigens.

Germline CDR1 is KGHSH and CDR2 is LQKENI. This CDR3 is built from 16 residues. J was trimmed by 5 bases and V by 1 base; bases with no gene match: 7. In regard to this clone: Its cognate antigen is unknown.

The protocol was immunoSEQ multiplex PCR, while the TCRdb copy is restricted to in-frame clones and leaves out a portion. Of 220,000 or so clones in the sample, 75% to 90% were seen once. The sequence derives from a woman aged 25 to 39 in good health and CMV-seropositive. The sample was PBMCs. The chain recombines TRBV18 with TRBJ2-2; 7 bases match TRBD1. The CDR3 sequence: CASSPRTGARTGELFF. CDR3 nucleotide sequence: TGTGCCAGCTCACCACGGACAGGAGCCAGGACCGGGGAGCTGTTTTTT.